The text below deals with one T cell receptor (beta chain). What it binds is unknown. At one end the junction does not follow the germline gene, possibly because of a read error. The data belong to a study of T cells after yellow fever vaccination. This CDR3 is built from 15 residues. Per the germline V gene, CDR1 is SGHTA and CDR2 is FQGTGA. In TCRdb, the 5' RACE reads were re-called with MiXCR into one record per CDR3 protein. The repertoire holds about 160,000 distinct CDR3 sequences, around 9.3% seen once, with roughly 33% in the top ten. Findings and caveats of the study: Subsequent booster samples again held most clones from primary vaccination (approximately 95% CD4, 88% CD8). When the response was secondary, it was weaker but reached its peak faster, day 5 versus 15. FACS-sorted repertoires could harbor abundant contaminating bulk-population clonotypes.

This TCR was sampled from a man younger than 35 who received the YFV17D yellow fever vaccine. The starting material was CD8+ T cells sorted from PBMCs, obtained 45 days after the yellow fever booster vaccination. The J gene is TRBJ2-6, the V gene TRBV7-3; perhaps TRBD1 as D (5 bases). The CDR3 DNA sequence: TGTGCCAGCAGCTCGGGTCTCTCTGGGGCCTACGTGCTGACTTTC. Protein product: CASSSGLSGAYVLTF. The whole variable domain, filled in from reference TRBV7-3 and TRBJ2-6, reads GAGVSQTPSNKVTEKGKYVELRCDPISGHTALYWYRQSLGQGPEFLIYFQGTGAADDSGLPNDRFFAVRPEGSVSTLKIQRTERGDSAVYLCASSSGLSGAYVLTFGAGSRLTVL.